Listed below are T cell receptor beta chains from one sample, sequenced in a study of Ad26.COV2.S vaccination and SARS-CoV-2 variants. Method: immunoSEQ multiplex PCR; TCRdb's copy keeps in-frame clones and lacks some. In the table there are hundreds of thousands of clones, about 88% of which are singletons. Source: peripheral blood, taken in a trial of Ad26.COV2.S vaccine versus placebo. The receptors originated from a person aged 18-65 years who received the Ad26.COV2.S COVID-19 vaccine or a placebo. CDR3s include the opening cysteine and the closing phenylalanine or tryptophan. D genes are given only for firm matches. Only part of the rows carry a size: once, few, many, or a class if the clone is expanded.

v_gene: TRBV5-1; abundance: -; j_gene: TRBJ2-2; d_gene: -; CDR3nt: TGCGCCAGCAGCTCGGGCCAAAAAAACGCCGGGGAGCTGTTTTTT; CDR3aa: CASSSGQKNAGELFF
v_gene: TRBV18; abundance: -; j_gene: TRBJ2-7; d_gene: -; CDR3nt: TGTGCCAGCTCAACCCCTTTGTCCGAGCAGTACTTC; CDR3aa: CASSTPLSEQYF
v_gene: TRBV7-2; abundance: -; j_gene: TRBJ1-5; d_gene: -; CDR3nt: TGTGCCAGCAGCTTAGTAACGAGCAATCAGCCCCAGCATTTT; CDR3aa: CASSLVTSNQPQHF
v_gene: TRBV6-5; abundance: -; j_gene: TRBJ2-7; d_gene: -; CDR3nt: TGTGCCAGCAGTTACAATTACGAGCAGTACTTC; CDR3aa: CASSYNYEQYF
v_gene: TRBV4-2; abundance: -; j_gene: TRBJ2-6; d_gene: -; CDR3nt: TGTGCCAGCAGCCAAGCCCAGGGGACATACTCTGGGGCCAACGTCCTGACTTTC; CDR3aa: CASSQAQGTYSGANVLTF
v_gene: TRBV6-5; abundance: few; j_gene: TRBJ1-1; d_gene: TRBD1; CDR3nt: TGTGCCAGCAGAGATACAGGGGGCTACTCTGAAGCTTTCTTT; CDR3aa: CASRDTGGYSEAFF
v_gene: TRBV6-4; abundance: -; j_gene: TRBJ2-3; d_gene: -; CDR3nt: TGTGCCAGCAGTGTCTCGAACACCAACACAGATACGCAGTATTTT; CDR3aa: CASSVSNTNTDTQYF
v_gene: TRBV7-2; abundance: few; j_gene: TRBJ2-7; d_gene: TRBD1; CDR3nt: TGTGCCAGCAGCCCCTCCGGCCAGGGACAGCTCGGCGAGCAGTACTTC; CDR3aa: CASSPSGQGQLGEQYF
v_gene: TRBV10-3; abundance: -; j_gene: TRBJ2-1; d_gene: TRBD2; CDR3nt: TGTGCCATCAGTGAGTTGGTGACTAGCGGGAATAGCGAGCAGTTCTTC; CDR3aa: CAISELVTSGNSEQFF
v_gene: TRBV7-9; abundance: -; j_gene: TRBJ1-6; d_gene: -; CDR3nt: TGTGCCAGCAGCTCCGGAGGTCTTAATTCACCCCTCCACTTT; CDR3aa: CASSSGGLNSPLHF
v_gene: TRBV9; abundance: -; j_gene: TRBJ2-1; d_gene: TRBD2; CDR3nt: TGTGCCAGCAGCGTAAGTAGCGGGGCTCGGAATGAGCAGTTCTTC; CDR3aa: CASSVSSGARNEQFF
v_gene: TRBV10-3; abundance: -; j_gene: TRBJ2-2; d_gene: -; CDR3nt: TGTGCCATCAAGGGGACGGAGAACACCGGGGAGCTGTTTTTT; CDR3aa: CAIKGTENTGELFF
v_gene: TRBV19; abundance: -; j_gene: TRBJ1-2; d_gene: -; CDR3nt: TGTGCCAGTAGTTCCGGGACGGTTGGCTACACCTTC; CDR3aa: CASSSGTVGYTF
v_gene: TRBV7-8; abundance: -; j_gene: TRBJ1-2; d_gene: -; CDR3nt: TGTGCCAGCAGCTTAAAGGGGGACGGATCGGACGACTTC; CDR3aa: CASSLKGDGSDDF
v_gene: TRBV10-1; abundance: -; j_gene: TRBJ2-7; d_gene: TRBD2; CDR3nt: TGCGCCAGCAGTGGAAAACCACTAGCGGGGGTCTCCTACGAGCAGTACTTC; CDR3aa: CASSGKPLAGVSYEQYF
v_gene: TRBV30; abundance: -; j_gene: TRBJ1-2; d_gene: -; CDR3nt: TGTGCCTGGAGTGTAGCTGGTTTCAAAGGCTACACCTTC; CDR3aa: CAWSVAGFKGYTF
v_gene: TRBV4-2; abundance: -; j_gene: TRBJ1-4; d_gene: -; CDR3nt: TGTGCCAGCAGCCAAGATCGGGGCCTGGGGAAACTGTTTTTT; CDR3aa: CASSQDRGLGKLFF
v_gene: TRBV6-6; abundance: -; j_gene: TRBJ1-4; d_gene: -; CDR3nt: TGTGCCAGCAGTTACAGGCAGGCAACTAATGAAAAACTGTTTTTT; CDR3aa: CASSYRQATNEKLFF
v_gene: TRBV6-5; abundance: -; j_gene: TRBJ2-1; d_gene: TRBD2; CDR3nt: TGTGCCAGCAGCATACTAGCGGATGCGAATGAGCAGTTCTTC; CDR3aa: CASSILADANEQFF
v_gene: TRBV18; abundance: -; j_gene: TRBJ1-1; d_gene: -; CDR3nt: TGTGCCAGCTCACTCCGGGTGGGCACTGAAGCTTTCTTT; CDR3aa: CASSLRVGTEAFF
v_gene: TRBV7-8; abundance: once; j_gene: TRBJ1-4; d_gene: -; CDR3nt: TGTGCCAGCAGCTTAGTCCGGACGCGGGTTAATGAAAAACTGTTTTTT; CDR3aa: CASSLVRTRVNEKLFF
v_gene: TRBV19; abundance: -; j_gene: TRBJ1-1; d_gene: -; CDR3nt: TGTGCCAGTAGTTATAGGGGTAAGGACACTGAAGCTTTCTTT; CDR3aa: CASSYRGKDTEAFF
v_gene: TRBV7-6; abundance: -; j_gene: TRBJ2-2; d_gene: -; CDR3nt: TGTGCCAGCAGCCACTATTCGTCGGGTCCCGGGGAGCTGTTTTTT; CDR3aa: CASSHYSSGPGELFF
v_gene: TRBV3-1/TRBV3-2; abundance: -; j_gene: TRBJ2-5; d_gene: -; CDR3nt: TGTGCCAGCAGCCAACGACAGGCGGGGAACCAAGAGACCCAGTACTTC; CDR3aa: CASSQRQAGNQETQYF
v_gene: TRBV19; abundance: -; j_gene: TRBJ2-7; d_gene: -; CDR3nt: TGTGCCAGTACCGCTGGGCCCGGTGGGGCTTACGAGCAGTACTTC; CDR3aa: CASTAGPGGAYEQYF
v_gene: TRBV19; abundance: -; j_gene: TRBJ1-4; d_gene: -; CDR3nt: TGTGCCAGTAGTAAGCAGCGCGCGGAGGAAAAACTGTTTTTT; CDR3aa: CASSKQRAEEKLFF
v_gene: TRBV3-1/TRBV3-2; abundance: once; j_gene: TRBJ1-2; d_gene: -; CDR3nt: TGTGCCAGCAGCCAAGATAAAGGCGGCTACACCTTC; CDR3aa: CASSQDKGGYTF
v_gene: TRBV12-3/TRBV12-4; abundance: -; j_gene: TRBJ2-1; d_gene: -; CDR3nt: TGTGCCAGCAGTCCTAACAGACTGTCCGGGTTCTTC; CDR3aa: CASSPNRLSGFF
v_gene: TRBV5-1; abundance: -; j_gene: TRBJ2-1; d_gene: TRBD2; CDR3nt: TGCGCCAGCAGCTTGAGCGGGAGCTCCTACAATGAGCAGTTCTTC; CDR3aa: CASSLSGSSYNEQFF
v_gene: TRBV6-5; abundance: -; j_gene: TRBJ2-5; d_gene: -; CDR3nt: TGTGCCAGCAGTTACTCGATCAGGGAGGTTGAGGAGACCCAGTACTTC; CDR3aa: CASSYSIREVEETQYF
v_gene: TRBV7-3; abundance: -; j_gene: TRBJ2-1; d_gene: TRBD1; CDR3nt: TGTGCCAGCAGCATGACAGGGGGCTCCTACAATGAGCAGTTCTTC; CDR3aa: CASSMTGGSYNEQFF
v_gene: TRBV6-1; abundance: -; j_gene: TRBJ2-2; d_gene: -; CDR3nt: TGTGCCAGCAGTGAGGGCCCTAGGACCGGGGAGCTGTTTTTT; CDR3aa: CASSEGPRTGELFF
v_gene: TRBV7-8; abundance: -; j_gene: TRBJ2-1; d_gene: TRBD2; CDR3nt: TGTGCCAGCAGCTGGACCTCTAGCGGGGGGATCCTACCTCACAATGAGCAGTTCTTC; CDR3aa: CASSWTSSGGILPHNEQFF
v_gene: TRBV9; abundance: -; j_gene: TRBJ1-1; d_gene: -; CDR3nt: TGTGCCAGCAGCGGGGGGGTTTTGAACACTGAAGCTTTCTTT; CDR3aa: CASSGGVLNTEAFF
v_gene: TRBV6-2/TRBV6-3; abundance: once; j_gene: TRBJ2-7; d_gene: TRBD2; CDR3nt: TGTGCCAGCAGCCAGCTCCGGACTAGCGGTTACGAGCAGTACTTC; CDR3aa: CASSQLRTSGYEQYF
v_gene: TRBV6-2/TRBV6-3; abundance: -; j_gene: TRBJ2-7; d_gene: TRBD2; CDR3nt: TGTGCCAGCAGTTACGGACTAGCGGCCTACGAGCAGTACTTC; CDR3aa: CASSYGLAAYEQYF
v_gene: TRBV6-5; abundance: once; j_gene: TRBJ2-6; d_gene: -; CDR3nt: TGTGCCAGCAGTTACTCTGGCGGGGTCGGGGCCAACGTCCTGACTTTC; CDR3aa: CASSYSGGVGANVLTF
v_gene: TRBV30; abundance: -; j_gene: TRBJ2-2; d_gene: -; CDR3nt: TGTGCCTGGAGTGTAAGAGGGAATAGCGGCACCGGGGAGCTGTTTTTT; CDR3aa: CAWSVRGNSGTGELFF
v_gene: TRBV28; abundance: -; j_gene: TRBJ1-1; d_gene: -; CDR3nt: TGTGCCAGCAGTTTAACGGGGGGGCTGAACACTGAAGCTTTCTTT; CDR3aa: CASSLTGGLNTEAFF
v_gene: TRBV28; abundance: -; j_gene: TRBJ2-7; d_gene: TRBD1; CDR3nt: TGTGCCAGCAGACCCCGGGGACAGGGGTACGAGCAGTACTTC; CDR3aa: CASRPRGQGYEQYF
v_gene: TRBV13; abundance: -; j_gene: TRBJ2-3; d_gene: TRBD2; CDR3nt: TGTGCCAGCAGCCCAGGACTAGCGGGAGGGGGAGGCACAGATACGCAGTATTTT; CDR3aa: CASSPGLAGGGGTDTQYF
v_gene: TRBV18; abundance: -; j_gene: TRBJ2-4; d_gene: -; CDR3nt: TGTGCCAGCTCATACGGGAGCTACCTTCAAGACGTGGCCAAAAACATTCAGTACTTC; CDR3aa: CASSYGSYLQDVAKNIQYF
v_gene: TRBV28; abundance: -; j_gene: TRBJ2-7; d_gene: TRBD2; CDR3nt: TGTGCCAGCAGTTTAGGGGGACTAGCGGGAGGGCGAACCTACGAGCAGTACTTC; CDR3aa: CASSLGGLAGGRTYEQYF
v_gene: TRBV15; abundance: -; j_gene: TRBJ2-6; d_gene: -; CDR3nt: TGTGCCACAAGAACGAACGGCGGGGCCAACGTCCTGACTTTC; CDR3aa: CATRTNGGANVLTF
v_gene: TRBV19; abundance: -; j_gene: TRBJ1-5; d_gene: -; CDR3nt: TGTGCCAGTAGTATAGATCGGCAGGGAGTTCAGCCCCAGCATTTT; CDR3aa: CASSIDRQGVQPQHF
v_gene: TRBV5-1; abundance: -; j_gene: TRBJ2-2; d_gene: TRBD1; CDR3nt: TGCGCCAGCAGCTTCCGACAGGGCTCCGGGGAGCTGTTTTTT; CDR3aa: CASSFRQGSGELFF
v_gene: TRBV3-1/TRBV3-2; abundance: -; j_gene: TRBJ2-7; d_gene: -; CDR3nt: TGTGCCAGCAGCCAAGAGACTTTCTCCTACGAGCAGTACTTC; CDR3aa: CASSQETFSYEQYF
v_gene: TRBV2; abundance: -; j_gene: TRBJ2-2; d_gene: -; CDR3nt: TGTGCCAGCAGTGCCGTCAGTCTAAGGGCCACCGGGGAGCTGTTTTTT; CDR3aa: CASSAVSLRATGELFF
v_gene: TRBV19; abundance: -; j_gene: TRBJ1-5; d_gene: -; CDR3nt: TGTGCCAGTAGTAGAGGGGCGAGGTTGGACCAGCCCCAGCATTTT; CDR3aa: CASSRGARLDQPQHF
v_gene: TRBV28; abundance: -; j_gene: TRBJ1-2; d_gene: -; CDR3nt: TGTGCCAGCAGACCTCCGGGGGCTGGTGGCTACACCTTC; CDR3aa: CASRPPGAGGYTF
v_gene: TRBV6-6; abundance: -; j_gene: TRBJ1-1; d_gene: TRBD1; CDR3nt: TGTGCCAGCAGTGCGCCGGGACAGGGGGCCACTGAAGCTTTCTTT; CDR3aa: CASSAPGQGATEAFF
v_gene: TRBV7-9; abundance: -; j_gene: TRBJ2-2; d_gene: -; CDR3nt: TGTGCCAGCAGCAGCTTAGTAGAGACAGTTACCGGGGAGCTGTTTTTT; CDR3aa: CASSSLVETVTGELFF
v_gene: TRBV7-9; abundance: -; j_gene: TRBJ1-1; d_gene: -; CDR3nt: TGTGCCAGCAGCTTTTTACGCCAGATGAACACTGAAGCTTTCTTT; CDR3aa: CASSFLRQMNTEAFF